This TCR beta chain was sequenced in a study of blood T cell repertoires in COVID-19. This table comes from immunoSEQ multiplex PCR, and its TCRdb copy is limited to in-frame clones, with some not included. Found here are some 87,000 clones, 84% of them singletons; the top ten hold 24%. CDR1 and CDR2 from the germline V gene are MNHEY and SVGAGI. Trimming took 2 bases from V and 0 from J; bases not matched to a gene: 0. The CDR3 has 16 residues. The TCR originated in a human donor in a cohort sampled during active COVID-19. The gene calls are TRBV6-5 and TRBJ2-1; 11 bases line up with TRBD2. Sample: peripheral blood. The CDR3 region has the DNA TGTGCCAGCAGTTACACTAGCGGGGGCTCCTACAATGAGCAGTTCTTC. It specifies CASSYTSGGSYNEQFF.